This T cell receptor beta chain was documented in a study of OX40 agonist ivuxolimab in advanced cancers. This clone was picked up one time. V lost 0 bases and J lost 8, with 17 bases in between. Germline lookup yields CDR1 LGHNA and CDR2 YSLEER. The CDR3 runs to 16 residues. TCRdb keeps only in-frame clones here, not all; method: immunoSEQ multiplex PCR. The data show roughly 30,000 clones, approximately 86% seen once. V usage is TRBV4-3 and J usage is TRBJ1-5; unclear D gene. Source: CD4+ or CD8+ T cells sorted from blood, taken in a trial of the OX40 agonist ivuxolimab. The TCR originated in an adult with an advanced solid tumor such as melanoma, head and neck, liver or kidney cancer. CDR3 nucleotide sequence: TGCGCCAGCAGCCAAGAAGCGAGTCCCCTGTGGGAGCCCCAGCATTTT. This encodes CASSQEASPLWEPQHF.